These 2 T cell receptor beta chains came from one sample sequenced in a study of OX40 agonist ivuxolimab in advanced cancers. This table comes from immunoSEQ multiplex PCR, and its TCRdb copy is limited to in-frame clones, with some not included. The sample has 85,000 to 100,000 clones, 90% to 95% seen once. The material was CD4+ or CD8+ T cells sorted from blood, obtained in a trial of the OX40 agonist ivuxolimab. These receptors all come from an adult with an advanced solid tumor such as melanoma, head and neck, liver or kidney cancer.

The chain joins TRBV11-2 to TRBJ2-1; unclear D gene. Between the trimmed V and J ends, which lost 0 bases and 7 bases, there was a span of 4 bases. The CDR3 covers 12 residues. Germline CDR1 reads SGHAT; CDR2 reads FQNNGV. Here the CDR3 reads CASSLDWNEQFF. CDR3 nucleotide sequence: TGTGCCAGCAGCTTAGATTGGAATGAGCAGTTCTTC.

This sequence joins TRBV14 and TRBJ2-7; D may be TRBD2 (5 bases). This CDR3 is 14 amino acids long. The V and J ends lost 0 bases and 5 bases respectively, with 11 bases between them. CDR1 and CDR2 from the germline V gene are SGHDN and FVKESK. CDR3 sequence: CASSQDRLAHEQYF. DNA of the CDR3: TGTGCCAGCAGCCAAGATCGTCTAGCCCACGAGCAGTACTTC.